A selection of T cell receptor beta chains follows, all from one sample in a study of CXCR3-negative and CXCR3-positive naive CD8 T cells. No DNA is given; TCRdb re-called the 5' RACE reads and lists each CDR3 protein once. This sample's clone table lists 65,000 to 95,000 distinct CDR3 sequences. The specimen sequenced was naive CXCR3- CD8+ T cells from blood. These receptors came from a human donor in good health. Some clones in this sample may be carry-over from other donors' samples. CDR3s include the opening cysteine and the closing phenylalanine or tryptophan.

TRBJ2-7	16	TRBV4-3	CASSQEYRGQGYEQYF
TRBJ1-1	14	TRBV14	CASSQFGARTEAFF
TRBJ2-7	17	TRBV29-1	CSVEMLSGRLSSYEQYF
TRBJ2-7	16	TRBV6-5	CASSYDQRVERYEQYF
TRBJ2-1	15	TRBV5-1	CASSLWTGESNEQFF
TRBJ2-1	16	TRBV10-2	CASRGSRTSGYNEQFF
TRBJ2-1	13	TRBV2	CASSVTPSYEQFF
TRBJ2-7	15	TRBV20-1	CSALHSRVSPYEQYF
TRBJ2-7	14	TRBV7-8	CASSLRLTPYEQYF
TRBJ2-2	14	TRBV29-1	CSVMDRMNTGELFF
TRBJ2-3	15	TRBV7-2	CASGMTSGSRDTQYF
TRBJ2-2	17	TRBV28	CASQAASGSANTGELFF
TRBJ2-1	17	TRBV5-4	CASSLGVGLAGVVEQFF
TRBJ2-7	14	TRBV14	CASSQDRNSYEQYF
TRBJ2-2	14	TRBV14	CASSRLTNTGELFF
TRBJ2-2	11	TRBV29-1	CSVESTGELFF
TRBJ2-1	15	TRBV6-1	CASPRTSGGANEQFF
TRBJ2-3	14	TRBV7-8	CASSLPWGTDTQYF
TRBJ2-5	13	TRBV7-9	CASSFPDQETQYF
TRBJ1-2	13	TRBV29-1	CSVVGGADYGYTF
TRBJ2-5	13	TRBV29-1	CSVELVDLETQYF
TRBJ2-7	15	TRBV4-1	CASSQARQAHYEQYF
TRBJ1-4	17	TRBV12-3/TRBV12-4	CASSFTVGVSLDEKLFF
TRBJ2-1	16	TRBV29-1	CSVVMVEGVYYNEQFF
TRBJ2-3	15	TRBV7-9	CASSLKASGPDTQYF
TRBJ2-2	13	TRBV3-1	CATRDRPTGELFF
TRBJ2-2	17	TRBV12-3/TRBV12-4	CASKPGTSGSWTGELFF
TRBJ1-1	12	TRBV7-6	CASSLAPGEAFF